Below are 28 T cell receptor beta chains sequenced from a single sample in a study of blood T cell repertoires in COVID-19. Measured with immunoSEQ multiplex PCR; TCRdb has only the in-frame clones, and not every one. The table lists over 200,000 clones, 65% to 90% of them singletons. The sample comprised peripheral blood. The source of these receptors is a human donor in a cohort sampled during active COVID-19.

The chain has TRBV5-5 and TRBJ2-2; 7 bases align to TRBD1. This CDR3 has 17 amino acids. Germline V CDR1 and CDR2: SGHKS, YYEKEE (reference sequence). The V gene end was trimmed by 2 bases and the J gene end by 5 bases; junction bases not matched to a gene: 12. CDR3 in amino acids: CASSFKMGQIQTGELFF. As DNA, the CDR3 is TGTGCCAGCAGCTTTAAGATGGGACAGATCCAAACCGGGGAGCTGTTTTTT.

The chain has TRBV18 and TRBJ2-7, with 8 positions matching TRBD2. This CDR3 spans 15 amino acids. Germline CDR1 reads KGHSH; CDR2 reads LQKENI. Trimming took 0 bases from V and 0 from J; bases not matched to a gene: 1. CDR3 sequence reads: CASSPPGTSSYEQYF. CDR3 sequence (DNA): TGTGCCAGCTCACCACCCGGGACTAGCTCCTACGAGCAGTACTTC.

The CDR3 DNA sequence: TGTGCCAGCAGACTAGCCAGCTCCTACAATGAGCAGTTCTTC. This codes for CASRLASSYNEQFF. The chain is built from TRBV27 and TRBJ2-1, with D maybe TRBD2 (6 bases). Germline V gives CDR1 MNHEY, CDR2 SMNVEV (reference sequence). This CDR3 spans 14 amino acids. V lost 6 bases, J lost 0 bases, and 9 bases lay in between.

V is TRBV11-2 and J is TRBJ1-2; D possibly corresponds to TRBD1 (6 bases). Per germline, CDR1 SGHAT and CDR2 FQNNGV. V was clipped by 2 bases and J by 3 bases, with 13 bases between them. The CDR3 has 15 amino acids. CDR3 DNA sequence: TGTGCCAGCAGCTTATATCTGTACAGGGACTATGGCTACACCTTC. It yields the protein CASSLYLYRDYGYTF. Supplemented by reference TRBV11-2 and TRBJ1-2, the full variable domain reads EAGVAQSPRYKIIEKRQSVAFWCNPISGHATLYWYQQILGQGPKLLIQFQNNGVVDDSQLPKDRFSAERLKGVDSTLKIQPAKLEDSAVYLCASSLYLYRDYGYTFGSGTRLTVV.

This chain uses TRBV6-4 with TRBJ1-2, with 7 positions matching TRBD1. Germline V CDR1 and CDR2: MRHNA, SNTAGT. V was clipped by 1 base and J by 8 bases; unmatched bases: 1. The CDR3 runs 12 residues. CDR3 DNA: TGTGCCAGCAGTGACTACAGGGGCGGCTACACCTTC. This codes for CASSDYRGGYTF.

This clone was seen just once. The chain combines TRBV30 with TRBJ1-2; D not certain. Between the trimmed V and J ends, which lost 0 bases and 1 base, there was a span of 3 bases. The CDR3 is 12 residues long. Germline CDR1 is GTSNPN and CDR2 is SVGIG (reference sequence). CDR3 loop: CAWSVHNYGYTF. DNA of the CDR3: TGTGCCTGGAGTGTACATAACTATGGCTACACCTTC.

Written as DNA, the CDR3 is TGTGCCAGCTCACCTACTAGCGGGAGAGACGAGCAGTACTTC. Its protein product is CASSPTSGRDEQYF. This chain uses TRBV18 with TRBJ2-7; TRBD2 agrees at 11 bases. The CDR3 length is 14 residues. Germline V CDR1 and CDR2: KGHSH, LQKENI. V gave up 3 bases and J gave up 5 bases; unmatched junction bases: 3.

J is TRBJ2-7 and V is TRBV7-9; 7 positions match TRBD2. CDR1 and CDR2 (germline): SEHNR, FQNEAQ (reference sequence). V lost 5 bases, J lost 5 bases, and 6 bases stayed unmatched. There are 13 residues in the CDR3. CDR3 region: CASSGGSHHEQYF. The CDR3 region has the DNA TGTGCCAGCAGCGGCGGGAGTCACCACGAGCAGTACTTC. Variable domain in full (rest from reference TRBV7-9 and TRBJ2-7): DTGVSQNPRHKITKRGQNVTFRCDPISEHNRLYWYRQTLGQGPEFLTYFQNEAQLEKSRLLSDRFSAERPKGSFSTLEIQRTEQGDSAMYLCASSGGSHHEQYFGPGTRLTVT.

The chain employs TRBV30 and TRBJ1-1, with D possibly matching TRBD1 (5 bases). Trimming pared 2 bases from V and 1 base from J, leaving 8 bases between. The CDR3 length is 13 residues. Germline-derived CDR1 and CDR2 are GTSNPN and SVGIG (reference sequence). The CDR3 is CAWSRQRNTEAFF. Written as DNA, the CDR3 is TGTGCCTGGAGTAGACAGAGGAACACTGAAGCTTTCTTT.

This sequence joins TRBV7-8 and TRBJ2-1, with 10 bases that match TRBD2. V lost 5 bases to trimming and J lost 4 bases; unmatched junction nucleotides: 14. The CDR3 is 18 residues long. Looked up from germline, CDR1 is SGHVS and CDR2 is FQNEAQ. For the CDR3, the DNA is TGTGCCAGCAGCGTCATACCGGGACTAGCGAAAATTTACAATGAGCAGTTCTTC. The encoded protein is CASSVIPGLAKIYNEQFF.

The J gene is TRBJ2-7, the V gene TRBV7-9; no definite D call. The CDR3 is 13 residues long. Trimming shortened V by 1 base and J by 3 bases, and 7 bases separated the two germline ends. CDR1 is SEHNR, CDR2 FQNEAQ, per germline (reference sequence). Written as DNA, the CDR3 is TGTGCCAGCAGCTTAGAGTACGGCTACGAGCAGTACTTC. Residues: CASSLEYGYEQYF.

This clone was picked up one time. This chain uses TRBV18 with TRBJ2-1, with D maybe TRBD2 (5 bases). Per germline, CDR1 KGHSH and CDR2 LQKENI. This CDR3 has 18 amino acids. Between the trimmed V and J ends, which lost 5 bases and 0 bases, there was a span of 20 bases. The CDR3 DNA reads TGTGCCAGCTCATCTCAACTAACTAGGGAAAGCTCCTACAATGAGCAGTTCTTC. Protein: CASSSQLTRESSYNEQFF.

The J gene is TRBJ2-6, the V gene TRBV6-2 or TRBV6-3, with D perhaps matching TRBD2 (5 bases). CDR1 and CDR2 (germline): MNHEY, SVGEGT. The V gene lost 2 bases and the J gene lost 0 bases, with 11 bases spanning the gap. The CDR3 sequence is 17 residues long. The CDR3 sequence: CASSYGGPYSGANVLTF. The DNA of the CDR3 is TGTGCCAGCAGTTACGGAGGACCCTACTCTGGGGCCAACGTCCTGACTTTC.

This rearrangement joins TRBV11-2 to TRBJ2-7, with a possible D match to TRBD1 (5 bases). The germline V gene has CDR1 SGHAT and CDR2 FQNNGV. Trimming left V 1 base short and J 0 bases short, with 10 bases between. The CDR3 contains 15 residues. CDR3 coding DNA: TGTGCCAGCAGCTTAGGACAGACTTTCTCCTACGAGCAGTACTTC. Protein product: CASSLGQTFSYEQYF.

The chain is built from TRBV5-1 and TRBJ1-3; D ambiguous. V lost 0 bases to trimming and J lost 6 bases, with 10 bases between them. The CDR3 is made up of 14 amino acids. Germline V gives CDR1 SGHRS, CDR2 YFSETQ. The CDR3: CASSLGGLENTIYF. The CDR3 DNA reads as TGCGCCAGCAGCTTGGGCGGGCTGGAAAACACCATATATTTT.

The rearrangement joins TRBV10-3 to TRBJ2-5, with 9 bases fitting TRBD1. The CDR3 runs to 15 residues. Trimming at V came to 2 bases and at J to 5 bases, leaving 6 bases not matched to a gene. Germline lookup yields CDR1 ENHRY and CDR2 SYGVKD. The CDR3 loop reads CAISEGQGLGETQYF. CDR3 sequence (DNA): TGTGCCATCAGTGAGGGACAGGGGTTAGGTGAGACCCAGTACTTC.

The chain is built from TRBV2 and TRBJ1-1; 9 bases match TRBD1. Trimming removed 4 bases from V and 1 base from J; junction bases left unmatched: 4. Looked up from germline, CDR1 is SNHLY and CDR2 is FYNNEI. The CDR3 spans 15 residues. The CDR3 here is CASSAVDRGNTEAFF. The CDR3 DNA is TGTGCCAGCAGTGCCGTGGACAGGGGGAACACTGAAGCTTTCTTT.

The rearrangement uses TRBV7-9 and TRBJ1-3; D unclear. Trimming removed 2 bases at V and 4 bases at J, with 6 bases between. This CDR3 spans 13 amino acids. The germline V gene encodes CDR1 SEHNR and CDR2 FQNEAQ (reference sequence). In nucleotides, the CDR3 is TGTGCCAGCAGCTTAACACACGGAAACACCATATATTTT. It yields the protein CASSLTHGNTIYF. Full variable domain (remainder filled in from reference TRBV7-9 and TRBJ1-3): DTGVSQNPRHKITKRGQNVTFRCDPISEHNRLYWYRQTLGQGPEFLTYFQNEAQLEKSRLLSDRFSAERPKGSFSTLEIQRTEQGDSAMYLCASSLTHGNTIYFGEGSWLTVV.

This chain links TRBV28 with TRBJ2-4; tentatively, D is TRBD2 (6 bases). CDR1 is MDHEN, CDR2 SYDVKM, per germline. Trimming removed 10 bases from V and 1 base from J, with 20 bases in between. This CDR3 is 16 amino acids long. The CDR3 reads CAISKGGSSAKNIQYF. CDR3 DNA: TGTGCCATCTCTAAAGGAGGGTCATCGGCCAAAAACATTCAGTACTTC.

The CDR3: CASSYYGGKSSYEQYF. DNA of the CDR3: TGTGCCAGCAGTTACTATGGCGGGAAGAGCTCCTACGAGCAGTACTTC. V is TRBV6-2 or TRBV6-3 and J is TRBJ2-7, with a possible D match to TRBD2 (6 bases). V shed 1 base and J shed 0 bases, with 13 bases lying between them. The length of the CDR3 is 16 residues. The germline V gene has CDR1 MNHEY and CDR2 SVGEGT.

The V call is TRBV9, the J call TRBJ2-1; a weak D match, TRBD2 (6 bases). The CDR3 runs to 16 residues. Trimming pared 0 bases from V and 9 bases from J, leaving 19 bases between. Per germline, CDR1 SGDLS and CDR2 YYNGEE. The CDR3 loop reads CASSVDGRDWRVEQFF. CDR3 sequence (DNA): TGTGCCAGCAGCGTAGACGGACGGGACTGGCGGGTTGAGCAGTTCTTC.

V is TRBV5-1 and J is TRBJ2-7; tentative D call: TRBD1 (6 bases). The CDR3 has 14 residues. Between the trimmed V and J ends, which lost 1 base and 1 base, there was a span of 9 bases. Germline loops: CDR1 SGHRS, CDR2 YFSETQ. The CDR3: CASSLRTASYEQYF. The CDR3 bases are TGCGCCAGCAGCTTGCGGACAGCATCCTACGAGCAGTACTTC. The complete variable domain, with remaining parts taken from reference TRBV5-1 and TRBJ2-7, reads KAGVTQTPRYLIKTRGQQVTLSCSPISGHRSVSWYQQTPGQGLQFLFEYFSETQRNKGNFPGRFSGRQFSNSRSEMNVSTLELGDSALYLCASSLRTASYEQYFGPGTRLTVT.

CDR3 region: CASSITGVVGYTF. The CDR3 DNA reads as TGTGCCAGTAGTATTACAGGGGTTGTTGGCTACACCTTC. The J gene is TRBJ1-2, the V gene TRBV19, with 7 bases fitting TRBD1. The V gene's germline CDR1 is LNHDA and CDR2 SQIVND (reference sequence). There are 13 residues in the CDR3. Trimming cost V 3 bases and J 7 bases; bases outside gene matches: 5.

The chain recombines TRBV14 with TRBJ1-2; the D gene is possibly TRBD1 (6 bases). The germline V and J ends were trimmed by 1 base and 8 bases, with 20 bases remaining between them. Looked up from germline, CDR1 is SGHDN and CDR2 is FVKESK. This CDR3 comprises 16 residues. The CDR3 spells CASSQVNQGPLRGYTF. DNA of the CDR3: TGTGCCAGCAGCCAAGTGAATCAGGGGCCACTACGGGGCTACACCTTC.

V and J are TRBV4-1 and TRBJ1-5; TRBD1 aligns across 11 bases. The CDR3 spans 19 residues. Trimming removed 0 bases from V and 0 bases from J; junction bases left unmatched: 7. The germline gives CDR1 MGHRA, CDR2 YSYEKL. CDR3 sequence: CASSQEVGTGGYSNQPQHF. CDR3 nucleotide sequence: TGCGCCAGCAGCCAAGAAGTAGGGACAGGGGGATATAGCAATCAGCCCCAGCATTTT.

V is TRBV5-1 and J is TRBJ1-2; TRBD1 agrees at 9 bases. J lost 6 bases, V lost 4 bases, and 4 bases had no gene match. CDR3 length equals 13 residues. CDR1 is SGHRS, CDR2 YFSETQ, per germline. Here the CDR3 reads CASSPDRGDGYTF. The CDR3 DNA sequence: TGCGCCAGCAGCCCGGACAGGGGTGATGGCTACACCTTC.

V gene TRBV6-5 combines with J gene TRBJ2-7, with D perhaps TRBD2 (7 bases). The CDR3 runs to 14 residues. With 5 bases removed from V and 3 bases from J, the gap between germline ends came to 14 bases. Germline CDR1 reads MNHEY; CDR2 reads SVGAGI. DNA for the CDR3: TGTGCCAGCAGTAGGGGGGGCGCAGGCTACGAGCAGTACTTC. This gives the protein CASSRGGAGYEQYF.

This sequence joins TRBV19 and TRBJ1-5; 8 positions match TRBD1. The CDR3 loop spans 16 amino acids. The J segment lost 15 bases and the V segment lost 5 bases, leaving 21 bases of the junction unmatched. The V gene's germline CDR1 is LNHDA and CDR2 SQIVND (reference sequence). CDR3 region: CASSATAGTGKEGVHF. The CDR3 DNA reads as TGTGCCAGTAGTGCGACCGCCGGGACAGGTAAGGAGGGGGTGCATTTT.